This TCR beta chain originates from a study of technical replicates of blood from a handful of donors. The sample holds one count of this clone. V lost 7 bases and J 8 bases, leaving 20 bases between the germline ends. This CDR3 contains 14 residues. Germline V CDR1 and CDR2: LNHDA, SQIVND (reference sequence). Assay: immunoSEQ multiplex PCR; the TCRdb copy retains only in-frame clones and omits some. The table includes around 17,000 clones, around 86% detected once. The origin of this receptor is a human donor in good health. Source material: PBMCs. The chain uses TRBV19 and TRBJ1-2; possibly TRBD1 for D (5 bases). CDR3 amino acids: CASKIMQGSGGYTF. CDR3 coding DNA: TGTGCCAGTAAGATAATGCAGGGTTCTGGGGGCTACACCTTC.